What follows are 25 T cell receptor beta chains derived from one specimen sequenced in a study of blood T cell repertoires in COVID-19. Sequencing used immunoSEQ multiplex PCR; TCRdb keeps in-frame clones, though not all of them. The data contain about 190,000 clones, 70% to 90% of them singletons. Sequencing was carried out using peripheral blood. These receptors all come from a human donor in a cohort sampled during active COVID-19.

This clone was found once. This sequence joins TRBV7-6 and TRBJ1-1; 9 bases fit TRBD1. The CDR3 covers 14 residues. Per the germline V gene, CDR1 is SGHVS and CDR2 is FNYEAQ. With V trimmed by 5 bases and J by 6 bases, 7 bases remained unmatched. CDR3 DNA: TGTGCCAGCAGCCTTACAGGGGGCTCAGCTGAAGCTTTCTTT. Translating it yields CASSLTGGSAEAFF.

The CDR3 DNA sequence: TGTGCCAGCAGTGACCGGACAGGCTCTGGGGCCAACGTCCTGACTTTC. This translates into CASSDRTGSGANVLTF. The genes are TRBV25-1 and TRBJ2-6; TRBD1 matches 7 bases. This CDR3 has 16 residues. V shed 3 bases, J shed 0 bases, and the junction held 2 bases outside the gene matches. In germline, CDR1 is MGHDK, CDR2 SYGVNS.

V gene TRBV5-1 combines with J gene TRBJ2-3; D ambiguous. Germline V gene sequence: CDR1 SGHRS, CDR2 YFSETQ. The CDR3 has 13 residues. Trimming stripped 2 bases from V and 5 bases from J, with 9 bases between. CDR3: CASSFSGGDTQYF. In DNA, the CDR3 is TGCGCCAGCAGCTTTTCGGGTGGAGATACGCAGTATTTT.

V gene TRBV7-9 combines with J gene TRBJ1-2; D may be TRBD1 (5 bases). The CDR3 is 14 residues long. Trimming cost V 1 base and J 2 bases, with 8 bases left between them. Germline assignment: CDR1 SEHNR and CDR2 FQNEAQ (reference sequence). The chain's CDR3 is CASSLVGGNYGYTF. For the CDR3, the DNA is TGTGCCAGCAGCTTAGTCGGGGGGAACTATGGCTACACCTTC.

V is TRBV2 and J is TRBJ1-3; D remains unclear. Trimming stripped 7 bases from V and 4 bases from J, with 17 bases between. The CDR3 extends over 15 amino acids. Per the germline V gene, CDR1 is SNHLY and CDR2 is FYNNEI. The CDR3 nucleotides read TGTGCCAGCACCGCCGAGCGGTCGTCAGGAAACACCATATATTTT. Translated: CASTAERSSGNTIYF. Complete variable domain (other parts from reference TRBV2 and TRBJ1-3): EPEVTQTPSHQVTQMGQEVILRCVPISNHLYFYWYRQILGQKVEFLVSFYNNEISEKSEIFDDQFSVERPDGSNFTLKIRSTKLEDSAMYFCASTAERSSGNTIYFGEGSWLTVV.

The V gene is TRBV10-1, the J gene TRBJ2-7; 15 bases match TRBD2. Germline V gives CDR1 WNHNN, CDR2 SYGVQD (reference sequence). The CDR3 contains 17 residues. After removal of 8 bases from V and 2 bases from J, the junction contained 10 bases not matched to a gene. The CDR3 spells CASSGTSGRPNPYEQYF. The DNA for the CDR3 is TGCGCCAGCTCCGGGACTAGCGGGAGGCCCAATCCCTACGAGCAGTACTTC.

The CDR3 DNA is TGTGCCTGGAGTGGTAGCAGGGCTGGAAAACTGTTTTTT. It codes for CAWSGSRAGKLFF. This chain uses TRBV30 with TRBJ1-4; D possibly corresponds to TRBD1 (5 bases). Looked up from germline, CDR1 is GTSNPN and CDR2 is SVGIG (reference sequence). V lost 1 base and J lost 10, with 13 bases in between. This CDR3 has 13 amino acids.

The gene calls are TRBV7-9 and TRBJ1-3; 10 bases are a match to TRBD1. Per germline, CDR1 SEHNR and CDR2 FQNEAQ (reference sequence). V was pared by 2 bases and J by 8 bases, with 9 bases of the junction left unmatched. The CDR3 is 16 amino acids. For the CDR3, the DNA is TGTGCCAGCAGCTTAATGGGGACAGGGGTTTTGGACACCATATATTTT. This translates into CASSLMGTGVLDTIYF.

The CDR3 protein is CASSLDVGPSYEQYF. CDR3 DNA sequence: TGTGCCAGCAGCTTAGATGTTGGGCCCAGCTACGAGCAGTACTTC. The chain employs TRBV13 and TRBJ2-7; no firm D call. CDR3 size: 15 residues. V was clipped by 1 base and J by 3 bases, with 13 bases between them. From germline, CDR1 is PRHDT and CDR2 FYEKMQ (reference sequence).

This chain connects TRBV5-4 to TRBJ2-7; 13 bases fit TRBD2. The CDR3 totals 14 residues. Germline V lookup: CDR1 SGHNT, CDR2 YYREEE (reference sequence). The V segment lost 4 bases and the J segment 6 bases; nucleotides outside the gene matches: 4. The CDR3 region is CASSTGLAGTEQYF. Written as DNA, the CDR3 is TGTGCCAGCAGCACGGGACTAGCGGGAACCGAGCAGTACTTC. Together with reference TRBV5-4 and TRBJ2-7, the CDR3 gives the full variable domain: ETGVTQSPTHLIKTRGQQVTLRCSSQSGHNTVSWYQQALGQGPQFIFQYYREEENGRGNFPPRFSGLQFPNYSSELNVNALELDDSALYLCASSTGLAGTEQYFGPGTRLTVT.

The rearrangement uses TRBV28 and TRBJ1-2, with a tentative D call TRBD1 (6 bases). From germline, CDR1 is MDHEN and CDR2 SYDVKM. V lost 7 bases, J lost 6 bases, and 15 bases lay in between. The CDR3 consists of 13 residues. CDR3 amino acids: CASTVRGEDGYTF. The CDR3 nucleotides read TGTGCCAGCACCGTCAGGGGAGAGGATGGCTACACCTTC.

The chain joins TRBV28 to TRBJ2-7; D is possibly TRBD2 (5 bases). From germline, CDR1 is MDHEN and CDR2 SYDVKM. There are 14 residues in the CDR3. Written as DNA, the CDR3 is TGTACCACCCGCGGGCAGTTAAGCTCCTACGAGCAGTACTTC. Translating gives CTTRGQLSSYEQYF.

The table lists this clone with a few counts. The rearrangement links TRBV4-3 to TRBJ2-2; TRBD1 matches at 7 bases. V dropped 0 bases and J dropped 7; count of bases not matched to a gene: 5. Germline V gene sequence: CDR1 LGHNA, CDR2 YSLEER. This CDR3 has 15 residues. For the CDR3, the DNA is TGCGCCAGCAGCCAAGAACCAGGGGGTATCGGGGAGCTGTTTTTT. Translating it yields CASSQEPGGIGELFF.

The rearrangement links TRBV10-2 to TRBJ2-1, with TRBD2 matching over 9 bases. The CDR3 spans 16 residues. In germline, CDR1 is WSHSY, CDR2 SAAADI. The CDR3 reads CAAKEASGMIYNEQFF. In DNA, the CDR3 is TGCGCGGCCAAGGAGGCTAGCGGGATGATCTACAATGAGCAGTTCTTC.

The chain couples TRBV4-3 to TRBJ1-2; 7 bases line up with TRBD1. V shed 3 bases and J 5 bases; nucleotides not matched to a gene: 3. Germline-derived CDR1 and CDR2 are LGHNA and YSLEER. CDR3 size: 13 residues. In nucleotides, the CDR3 is TGCGCCAGCAGCCAGGGACAGTCTTATGGCTACACCTTC. It is translated as CASSQGQSYGYTF.

The rearrangement links TRBV7-9 to TRBJ2-7, with 7 nucleotides matching TRBD2. Losses at the gene ends were 4 bases for V and 1 base for J; bases not matched to a gene: 4. The CDR3 covers 14 residues. The germline V gene encodes CDR1 SEHNR and CDR2 FQNEAQ (reference sequence). In DNA, the CDR3 is TGTGCCAGCAGCTCCCCGGGAGGATCCTACGAGCAGTACTTC. Translating it yields CASSSPGGSYEQYF.

The rearrangement joins TRBV21-1 to TRBJ2-7; no DNA check was done on the table's D call, TRBD1. TRBV21-1 is annotated as a pseudogene. CDR3 length: 15 residues. CDR3: CASSRRTGRSYEQYF. The DNA for the CDR3 is TGTGCCAGCAGCCGGAGGACAGGACGGTCCTACGAGCAGTACTTC.

The chain is built from TRBV2 and TRBJ1-1; 8 bases match TRBD1. The junction had 13 bases not matched to a gene; V was cut back by 5 bases and J by 11 bases. The CDR3 has 14 residues. Germline CDR1 and CDR2: SNHLY and FYNNEI. In DNA, the CDR3 is TGTGCCAGCAGTCCAGAAGGACAGGGCGGGAATGCTTTCTTT. This sequence encodes CASSPEGQGGNAFF.

The chain is built from TRBV5-1 and TRBJ2-7; 11 bases agree with TRBD1. The V segment lost 4 bases and the J segment 2 bases; nucleotides outside the gene matches: 5. CDR1 is SGHRS and CDR2 is YFSETQ in the germline V gene. The CDR3 consists of 15 residues. The CDR3 spells CASSKDRGPTYEQYF. DNA for the CDR3: TGCGCCAGCAGCAAGGACAGGGGGCCGACCTACGAGCAGTACTTC. The variable domain in full, completed from reference TRBV5-1 and TRBJ2-7, reads KAGVTQTPRYLIKTRGQQVTLSCSPISGHRSVSWYQQTPGQGLQFLFEYFSETQRNKGNFPGRFSGRQFSNSRSEMNVSTLELGDSALYLCASSKDRGPTYEQYFGPGTRLTVT.

V is TRBV5-1 and J is TRBJ2-5; 12 bases agree with TRBD2. There are 20 residues in the CDR3. V trimming: 0 bases; J trimming: 0 bases; junction bases outside the gene matches: 12. CDR1 and CDR2 from the germline V gene are SGHRS and YFSETQ. CDR3 sequence reads: CASSLGGRLAGAPYQETQYF. DNA of the CDR3: TGCGCCAGCAGCTTGGGAGGGAGACTAGCGGGGGCCCCGTACCAAGAGACCCAGTACTTC.

The V and J genes are TRBV4-3 and TRBJ2-6; 7 nucleotides align to TRBD1. The CDR3 extends over 16 amino acids. Germline CDR1 LGHNA, CDR2 YSLEER. V lost 0 bases to trimming and J lost 2 bases; unmatched junction nucleotides: 1. The CDR3 region is CASSQEQGPGANVLTF. DNA of the CDR3: TGCGCCAGCAGCCAAGAACAGGGGCCTGGGGCCAACGTCCTGACTTTC.

This clone showed up just a few times. The same CDR3 also results from other DNA sequences found in this sample. This chain uses TRBV30 with TRBJ2-3, with D unclear. The CDR3 is made up of 13 amino acids. CDR1 and CDR2 (germline): GTSNPN, SVGIG (reference sequence). V lost 0 bases and J 4 bases, leaving 8 bases between the germline ends. The CDR3 nucleotides read TGTGCCTGGAGTGTAGGTGGAGCAGATACGCAGTATTTT. Its translation is CAWSVGGADTQYF.

The rearrangement joins TRBV4-1 to TRBJ1-6; D might be TRBD1 (6 bases). In germline, CDR1 is MGHRA, CDR2 YSYEKL. V was clipped by 0 bases and J by 5 bases, with 14 bases between them. CDR3 length equals 17 residues. For the CDR3, the DNA is TGCGCCAGCAGCCAAGAGAAACAGGGAAGGAATAATTCACCCCTCCACTTT. Protein product: CASSQEKQGRNNSPLHF.

This rearrangement joins TRBV18 to TRBJ2-1; D is possibly TRBD2 (6 bases). V lost 3 bases, J lost 4 bases, and 13 bases lay in between. This CDR3 has 15 amino acids. The V gene's germline CDR1 is KGHSH and CDR2 LQKENI. The CDR3 sequence is CASSPSTGGYNEQFF. CDR3 nucleotides: TGTGCCAGCTCACCGTCCACCGGAGGGTACAATGAGCAGTTCTTC.

The chain employs TRBV5-1 and TRBJ2-3; 9 bases line up with TRBD2. The CDR3 runs to 14 residues. Unmatched junction bases numbered 2, after V lost 3 bases and J lost 3 bases. CDR1 SGHRS and CDR2 YFSETQ come from the germline V gene. CDR3 coding DNA: TGCGCCAGCAGCTCTGGACTAGCGACAGATACGCAGTATTTT. This gives the protein CASSSGLATDTQYF.